Below are 8 T cell receptor beta chains sequenced from a single sample in a study of Ad26.COV2.S vaccination and SARS-CoV-2 variants. Using immunoSEQ multiplex PCR, the repertoire was profiled, and TCRdb retains in-frame clones only, with some absent. The table has hundreds of thousands of clones, 75% to 90% seen once; the top ten hold about 2.5%. Treatment of the sample: around 19 received Ad26.COV2.S at low or high dose, single or two shots; roughly 5 received placebo; per-sample allocation not given. All samples were drawn on day 63, counting from the first vaccine or placebo injection. Sequencing was performed on peripheral blood, taken in a trial of Ad26.COV2.S vaccine versus placebo. The receptors derive from a person aged 18 to 65 who received the Ad26.COV2.S COVID-19 vaccine or a placebo.

J is TRBJ1-6 and V is TRBV10-1; 7 positions agree with TRBD1. In germline, CDR1 is WNHNN, CDR2 SYGVQD (reference sequence). V lost 7 bases to trimming and J lost 2 bases; unmatched junction nucleotides: 2. This CDR3 is 14 amino acids long. The CDR3 DNA follows: TGCGCCAGCACGACAGGGACCTATAATTCACCCCTCCACTTT. It encodes CASTTGTYNSPLHF.

The chain joins TRBV7-9 to TRBJ1-1, with 9 bases fitting TRBD1. This CDR3 is 14 amino acids long. The V and J ends lost 1 base and 10 bases, in that order; junction bases with no gene match: 7. In germline, CDR1 is SEHNR, CDR2 FQNEAQ (reference sequence). The CDR3 DNA is TGTGCCAGCAGCTTAGACAGGGGGCGCTTTGGAGCTTTCTTT. This codes for CASSLDRGRFGAFF.

The chain is built from TRBV20-1 and TRBJ1-4; weak D call: TRBD1 (5 bases). Germline V gene lookup returns CDR1 DFQATT and CDR2 SNEGSKA (reference sequence). This CDR3 comprises 13 residues. V dropped 3 bases and J dropped 8 bases, with 13 bases sitting between them. The DNA for the CDR3 is TGCAGTGCTAGTCGGCAGGGTAAAGAAAAACTGTTTTTT. Protein sequence: CSASRQGKEKLFF.

This clone was seen more than once but under ten times. The chain uses TRBV14 and TRBJ2-7; D is possibly TRBD1 (6 bases). V was clipped by 1 base and J by 0 bases, with 13 bases between them. Germline values: CDR1 SGHDN, CDR2 FVKESK. The CDR3 runs 16 residues. Here the CDR3 DNA reads TGTGCCAGCAGCCAAGGCCTCAGGGGACCCTCCTACGAGCAGTACTTC. Its protein is CASSQGLRGPSYEQYF.

The chain links TRBV15 to TRBJ2-1; TRBD1 matches at 9 bases. The germline gives CDR1 LNHNV, CDR2 YYDKDF (reference sequence). There are 18 residues in the CDR3. The V and J ends lost 1 base and 0 bases, in that order; junction bases with no gene match: 7. The CDR3 protein is CATSRGTGVLFSYNEQFF. The DNA of the CDR3 is TGTGCCACCAGCAGAGGGACAGGGGTCCTCTTCTCCTACAATGAGCAGTTCTTC.

This clone was recorded once. The chain joins TRBV5-1 to TRBJ1-3, with TRBD1 identical over 7 bases. Looked up from germline, CDR1 is SGHRS and CDR2 is YFSETQ. The V and J ends lost 5 bases and 0 bases, in that order; junction bases with no gene match: 11. The CDR3 is made up of 17 amino acids. The CDR3 nucleotides read TGCGCCAGCAGGTTTGGTGGGACAGTTGTCTCTGGAAACACCATATATTTT. It codes for CASRFGGTVVSGNTIYF.

The table lists this clone with a count of one. The gene calls are TRBV12-5 and TRBJ2-3; TRBD1 matches 9 bases. Germline assignment: CDR1 LGHNT and CDR2 FRNRAP. This CDR3 is built from 14 residues. V trimming: 6 bases; J trimming: 5 bases; junction bases outside the gene matches: 6. CDR3 in amino acids: CASGPTGGLDTQYF. CDR3 nucleotide sequence: TGTGCTAGTGGCCCTACAGGGGGCTTAGATACGCAGTATTTT.

The V and J genes are TRBV28 and TRBJ1-2; 7 positions agree with TRBD1. The germline V gene encodes CDR1 MDHEN and CDR2 SYDVKM. Trimming cost V 2 bases and J 3 bases; bases outside gene matches: 3. This CDR3 is 14 amino acids long. The CDR3 loop reads CASSLTGDYYGYTF. CDR3 nucleotide sequence: TGTGCCAGCAGTTTAACAGGGGACTACTATGGCTACACCTTC.